One and the same sample provided the 26 T cell receptor beta chains below, sequenced in a study of T cell responses to AZD1222 COVID-19 vaccine. Sequencing was performed with immunoSEQ multiplex PCR; in TCRdb, only in-frame clones are kept and a portion is missing. The sample holds roughly 76,000 clones, 70% to 90% seen once. The sample was peripheral blood, taken on day 0 of AZD1222 vaccination. The receptors were sampled from an adult in good health.

This chain connects TRBV7-3 to TRBJ2-2; 11 positions agree with TRBD2. The CDR3 spans 17 residues. CDR1 is SGHTA, CDR2 FQGTGA, per germline. Trimming cost V 5 bases and J 7 bases; bases outside gene matches: 12. In nucleotides, the CDR3 is TGTGCCAGCAGCCTTCTAGCGGGGGGACCCTCTGGCGGGGAGCTGTTTTTT. It codes for CASSLLAGGPSGGELFF.

This rearrangement joins TRBV19 to TRBJ2-3; 9 positions match TRBD1. Germline V gene data show CDR1 as LNHDA and CDR2 as SQIVND (reference sequence). The CDR3 loop spans 15 amino acids. The ends lost 6 bases at V and 2 bases at J; junction bases unmatched: 6. This CDR3 reads CASRMGTGYTDTQYF. The CDR3 DNA follows: TGTGCCAGTAGGATGGGGACAGGGTACACAGATACGCAGTATTTT.

The rearrangement joins TRBV7-2 to TRBJ1-3, with D hard to call. The CDR3 has 16 residues. With 1 base removed from V and 0 bases from J, the gap between germline ends came to 10 bases. CDR1 and CDR2 (germline): SGHTA, FQGNSA. The CDR3 DNA reads TGTGCCAGCAGCTTAGAAGGATGGGGCTCTGGAAACACCATATATTTT. It encodes CASSLEGWGSGNTIYF.

This clone was counted a few times. The chain recombines TRBV11-1 with TRBJ1-1, with a tentative D call TRBD1 (6 bases). The CDR3 is 14 residues long. Trimming left V 6 bases short and J 2 bases short, with 13 bases between. CDR1 SGHAT and CDR2 FQDESV come from the germline V gene (reference sequence). In DNA, the CDR3 is TGTGCCAGCAGTTCCGACAGGAGCAACACTGAAGCTTTCTTT. Translated, it gives CASSSDRSNTEAFF.

The rearrangement uses TRBV24-1 and TRBJ2-5; TRBD2 agrees at 11 bases. Germline loops: CDR1 KGHDR, CDR2 SFDVKD. V shed 4 bases, J shed 0 bases, and the junction held 3 bases outside the gene matches. The CDR3 has 16 residues. The CDR3 protein is CATSDPGLADQETQYF. The DNA for the CDR3 is TGTGCCACCAGTGACCCGGGACTAGCGGACCAAGAGACCCAGTACTTC.

This chain connects TRBV19 to TRBJ1-5; possible D gene TRBD1, 5 bases. Germline V gene sequence: CDR1 LNHDA, CDR2 SQIVND (reference sequence). Deletions cut 0 bases from V and 5 bases from J, with 11 bases between. The CDR3 covers 15 residues. The CDR3, as DNA: TGTGCCAGTAGTATAGATCGCAGGGCCGATCAGCCCCAGCATTTT. Its protein is CASSIDRRADQPQHF.

V and J are TRBV27 and TRBJ1-5; unclear D gene. Germline V gene sequence: CDR1 MNHEY, CDR2 SMNVEV (reference sequence). V was cut by 6 bases and J by 0 bases, with 6 bases left in between. The CDR3 loop spans 13 amino acids. The CDR3 DNA reads as TGTGCCAGCAGGATCAATAGCAATCAGCCCCAGCATTTT. Protein sequence: CASRINSNQPQHF.

This chain uses TRBV7-2 with TRBJ2-3; D unclear. Germline V gene lookup returns CDR1 SGHTA and CDR2 FQGNSA. The CDR3 has 14 amino acids. V was shortened by 6 bases and J by 2 bases, with 12 bases between the two germline ends. The CDR3 region has the DNA TGTGCCAGCAGTTCTGCAGGTTTCACAGATACGCAGTATTTT. Its translation is CASSSAGFTDTQYF.

This clone was picked up one time. The rearrangement joins TRBV7-3 to TRBJ1-1; no clear D. The CDR3 spans 13 residues. Per germline, CDR1 SGHTA and CDR2 FQGTGA. V was shortened by 5 bases and J by 1 base, with 8 bases between the two germline ends. In nucleotides, the CDR3 is TGTGCCAGCAGCCGAAACAAGAACACTGAAGCTTTCTTT. This encodes CASSRNKNTEAFF.

This clone appeared a single time. As DNA, the CDR3 is TGTGCCAGCAGTTCTAATGGGCTTGGAGGAAAACTGTTTTTT. Protein: CASSSNGLGGKLFF. The V and J genes are TRBV2 and TRBJ1-4; D gene uncertain. The CDR3 extends over 14 amino acids. Trimming shortened V by 5 bases and J by 10 bases, and 17 bases separated the two germline ends. Germline V gene sequence: CDR1 SNHLY, CDR2 FYNNEI. The full variable domain, its missing parts supplied by reference TRBV2 and TRBJ1-4, is EPEVTQTPSHQVTQMGQEVILRCVPISNHLYFYWYRQILGQKVEFLVSFYNNEISEKSEIFDDQFSVERPDGSNFTLKIRSTKLEDSAMYFCASSSNGLGGKLFFGSGTQLSVL.

The chain recombines TRBV5-1 with TRBJ1-3; 7 nucleotides agree with TRBD1. Germline lookup yields CDR1 SGHRS and CDR2 YFSETQ. The CDR3 loop spans 15 amino acids. Trimming removed 0 bases from V and 2 bases from J; junction bases left unmatched: 2. Here the CDR3 DNA reads TGCGCCAGCAGCTTGGTCACAGGGGCTGGAAACACCATATATTTT. This encodes CASSLVTGAGNTIYF.

The V and J genes are TRBV5-4 and TRBJ2-1, with TRBD2 matching 14 bases. The germline gives CDR1 SGHNT, CDR2 YYREEE (reference sequence). Trimming took 0 bases from V and 13 from J; bases not matched to a gene: 9. There are 16 residues in the CDR3. The CDR3 loop reads CASSLGLAGGAGGQFF. The CDR3 bases are TGTGCCAGCAGCTTGGGACTAGCGGGGGGGGCAGGTGGACAGTTCTTC.

This chain links TRBV4-1 with TRBJ2-7; unclear D gene. CDR1 and CDR2 (germline): MGHRA, YSYEKL. V gave up 0 bases and J gave up 4 bases, with 7 bases separating them. The length of the CDR3 is 13 residues. The CDR3: CASSQDPFYEQYF. CDR3 DNA sequence: TGCGCCAGCAGCCAAGACCCCTTTTACGAGCAGTACTTC.

This chain uses TRBV28 with TRBJ2-5, with D uncertain. V was trimmed by 5 bases and J by 4 bases, leaving 2 bases between them. Per germline, CDR1 MDHEN and CDR2 SYDVKM. The CDR3 is 10 residues long. CDR3 loop: CASSLETQYF. Here the CDR3 DNA reads TGTGCCAGCAGTCTAGAGACCCAGTACTTC.

CDR3 loop: CSAHLAGTQYF. The CDR3 nucleotides are TGCAGTGCCCACTTAGCAGGGACCCAGTACTTC. This chain uses TRBV20-1 with TRBJ2-5; D gene ambiguous. The CDR3 runs 11 residues. Germline V gene lookup returns CDR1 DFQATT and CDR2 SNEGSKA (reference sequence). V was shortened by 6 bases and J by 7 bases, with 12 bases between the two germline ends.

The chain employs TRBV28 and TRBJ1-4; 8 bases agree with TRBD1. The germline V gene encodes CDR1 MDHEN and CDR2 SYDVKM. The CDR3 loop spans 14 amino acids. Trimming took 8 bases from V and 4 from J; bases not matched to a gene: 6. CDR3 bases: TGTGCCAGCTGCCTTGACAGGGGTAATGAAAAACTGTTTTTT. Residues: CASCLDRGNEKLFF.

The CDR3 nucleotides are TGTGCCAGCAGCCCCGGGACAGGGAAACACTACGAGCAGTACTTC. Protein product: CASSPGTGKHYEQYF. This rearrangement joins TRBV7-2 to TRBJ2-7; TRBD1 matches 9 bases. Germline-derived CDR1 and CDR2 are SGHTA and FQGNSA. This CDR3 region has 15 residues. Trimming cost V 5 bases and J 3 bases; bases outside gene matches: 8.

This chain connects TRBV2 to TRBJ2-3, with a weak D call TRBD2 (5 bases). The CDR3 contains 14 residues. CDR1 and CDR2 (germline): SNHLY, FYNNEI. Trimming cost V 5 bases and J 1 base, with 10 bases left between them. CDR3: CASSSGSGTDTQYF. CDR3 DNA: TGTGCCAGCAGTAGTGGGAGCGGCACAGATACGCAGTATTTT. The entire variable domain, with the rest obtained from reference TRBV2 and TRBJ2-3, is as follows: EPEVTQTPSHQVTQMGQEVILRCVPISNHLYFYWYRQILGQKVEFLVSFYNNEISEKSEIFDDQFSVERPDGSNFTLKIRSTKLEDSAMYFCASSSGSGTDTQYFGPGTRLTVL.

This clone has only a few counts. The chain recombines TRBV28 with TRBJ2-1, with TRBD1 identical over 7 bases. Trimming took 3 bases from V and 6 from J; bases not matched to a gene: 5. The CDR3 covers 14 residues. The germline V gene has CDR1 MDHEN and CDR2 SYDVKM. CDR3 sequence (DNA): TGTGCCAGCAGTTTTTATGACAGGGCCAATGAGCAGTTCTTC. Translating it yields CASSFYDRANEQFF.

The CDR3 reads CASISDKDPYEQYF. Here the CDR3 DNA reads TGTGCCAGCATCTCGGACAAGGACCCCTACGAGCAGTACTTC. The chain links TRBV28 to TRBJ2-7; tentative D call: TRBD1 (5 bases). Germline V gene lookup returns CDR1 MDHEN and CDR2 SYDVKM. The V and J ends lost 7 bases and 2 bases respectively, with 15 bases between them. The length of the CDR3 is 14 residues.

The V call is TRBV7-9, the J call TRBJ1-5, with D unclear. With 1 base removed from V and 7 bases from J, the gap between germline ends came to 23 bases. The CDR3 is made up of 18 amino acids. Germline assignment: CDR1 SEHNR and CDR2 FQNEAQ (reference sequence). The CDR3 nucleotides read TGTGCCAGCAGCTTAGGGAGGTCGAATTTAGAGCAGGACCAGCCCCAGCATTTT. It yields the protein CASSLGRSNLEQDQPQHF.

This clone has a handful of counts. This chain joins TRBV27 and TRBJ2-7; 9 nucleotides line up with TRBD1. V lost 5 bases and J lost 3; bases outside the gene matches: 5. The CDR3 spans 14 residues. CDR1 and CDR2 from the germline V gene are MNHEY and SMNVEV (reference sequence). The CDR3 sequence: CASSENRGLYEQYF. CDR3 DNA: TGTGCCAGCAGTGAGAACAGGGGGCTCTACGAGCAGTACTTC.

The rearrangement uses TRBV7-9 and TRBJ1-1; the match to TRBD1 covers 10 bases. V gave up 5 bases and J gave up 4 bases; unmatched junction bases: 7. This CDR3 has 15 residues. The germline gives CDR1 SEHNR, CDR2 FQNEAQ (reference sequence). Here the CDR3 DNA reads TGTGCCAGCAGCGGCAGGACAGGGGGTGGCACTGAAGCTTTCTTT. It yields the protein CASSGRTGGGTEAFF.

J is TRBJ1-4 and V is TRBV27; 8 positions match TRBD1. The CDR3 spans 18 residues. Per germline, CDR1 MNHEY and CDR2 SMNVEV (reference sequence). The V segment lost 4 bases and the J segment 0 bases; nucleotides outside the gene matches: 10. The CDR3 DNA reads TGTGCCAGCAGTTCCAGGGGGCCGATTCTTCCAACTAATGAAAAACTGTTTTTT. Residues: CASSSRGPILPTNEKLFF.

In its sample, this clone was seen a few times. J is TRBJ2-1 and V is TRBV5-4, with D hard to call. The CDR3 is made up of 14 amino acids. CDR1 and CDR2 (germline): SGHNT, YYREEE (reference sequence). The DNA of the CDR3 is TGTGCGGCGCATGGGCCCTCCTCCTACAATGAGCAGTTCTTC. Its protein is CAAHGPSSYNEQFF.

The chain carries TRBV18 and TRBJ1-1; the D gene is possibly TRBD1 (5 bases). With 2 bases removed from V and 1 base from J, the gap between germline ends came to 14 bases. The CDR3 contains 16 residues. The germline gives CDR1 KGHSH, CDR2 LQKENI. In DNA form, the CDR3 reads TGTGCCAGCTCACCAGACGACAGCTTATGGAACACTGAAGCTTTCTTT. It is translated as CASSPDDSLWNTEAFF.